The 16 T cell receptor beta chains below all came from one sample that was sequenced in a study of T cell responses to AZD1222 COVID-19 vaccine. Sequencing was performed with immunoSEQ multiplex PCR; in TCRdb, only in-frame clones are kept and a portion is missing. The sample includes around 250,000 clones, approximately 93% seen only once; the top ten take about 0.5%. The sample was peripheral blood, taken on day 0 of AZD1222 vaccination. The receptor set was obtained from an adult in good health.

The J gene is TRBJ1-2, the V gene TRBV7-9; D gene uncertain. The CDR3 sequence is 13 residues long. Trimming removed 2 bases at V and 4 bases at J, with 8 bases between. In germline, CDR1 is SEHNR, CDR2 FQNEAQ (reference sequence). CDR3 in DNA: TGTGCCAGCAGCTTAACGCCCAGCTATGGCTACACCTTC. Translation gives CASSLTPSYGYTF.

The chain couples TRBV29-1 to TRBJ2-3, with D possibly TRBD1 on 5 matching bases. V was clipped by 5 bases and J by 2 bases, with 11 bases between them. The CDR3 has 13 residues. Germline V lookup: CDR1 SQVTM, CDR2 ANQGSEA. This CDR3 reads CSVRGHYTDTQYF. For the CDR3, the DNA is TGCAGCGTTCGAGGACACTACACAGATACGCAGTATTTT.

The rearrangement links TRBV15 to TRBJ2-7, with 8 positions matching TRBD2. From germline, CDR1 is LNHNV and CDR2 YYDKDF (reference sequence). The CDR3 consists of 16 residues. The trim removed 3 bases at V and 0 bases at J, leaving 7 bases unmatched. CDR3 sequence (DNA): TGTGCCACCAGCAGCGGGACGCGGGGGGACTCCTACGAGCAGTACTTC. Residues: CATSSGTRGDSYEQYF.

V usage is TRBV5-1 and J usage is TRBJ1-2; D is undetermined. The length of the CDR3 is 14 residues. The V end lost 7 bases, the J end lost 8 bases, and 21 bases lay between the germline ends. CDR1 is SGHRS and CDR2 is YFSETQ in the germline V gene. This CDR3 is CASDSDGSGSGYTF. The CDR3 DNA reads as TGCGCCAGCGACTCCGACGGCTCGGGTTCGGGCTACACCTTC.

The chain's CDR3 is CASTLISTDTQYF. CDR3 nucleotide sequence: TGTGCCAGCACTCTGATTAGCACAGATACGCAGTATTTT. This chain links TRBV2 with TRBJ2-3; D is uncertain. Trimming removed 7 bases from V and 0 bases from J, with 8 bases in between. Germline CDR1 reads SNHLY; CDR2 reads FYNNEI. This CDR3 has 13 amino acids.

The rearrangement joins TRBV6-5 to TRBJ1-5, with D unresolved. The germline V gene has CDR1 MNHEY and CDR2 SVGAGI. The CDR3 runs 15 residues. Trimming shortened V by 7 bases and J by 0 bases, and 13 bases separated the two germline ends. In DNA form, the CDR3 reads TGTGCCAGCAAAATGTTGGTAAATAGCAATCAGCCCCAGCATTTT. This translates into CASKMLVNSNQPQHF.

J is TRBJ2-7 and V is TRBV27; D unclear. The V gene lost 0 bases and the J gene lost 3 bases, with 6 bases spanning the gap. There are 13 residues in the CDR3. CDR1 is MNHEY and CDR2 is SMNVEV in the germline V gene (reference sequence). The CDR3 nucleotides read TGTGCCAGCAGTTTATCGACCCGCTACGAGCAGTACTTC. Its translation: CASSLSTRYEQYF.

The rearrangement links TRBV27 to TRBJ2-3; D is unresolved. The CDR3 is 12 residues long. The V end was cut by 5 bases, the J end by 6 bases, with 9 bases between. Germline loops: CDR1 MNHEY, CDR2 SMNVEV (reference sequence). Here the CDR3 DNA reads TGTGCCAGCAGTGTCATCGGGGATACGCAGTATTTT. Translated, it gives CASSVIGDTQYF.

The chain carries TRBV3-1 (or the pseudogene TRBV3-2) and TRBJ2-3, with 9 bases that match TRBD2. The CDR3 is 16 amino acids. Trimming cost V 2 bases and J 5 bases; bases outside gene matches: 8. Germline V gene lookup returns CDR1 LGHDT and CDR2 YNNKEL (reference sequence). The CDR3, as DNA: TGTGCCAGCAGCCAACAGATTAGCGGGGGTAGAGATACGCAGTATTTT. It translates to CASSQQISGGRDTQYF.

This rearrangement joins TRBV5-1 to TRBJ2-7, with 10 bases matching TRBD1. V gave up 0 bases and J gave up 5 bases; unmatched junction bases: 2. CDR3 size: 14 residues. Germline V CDR1 and CDR2: SGHRS, YFSETQ. CDR3 residues: CASSLAGQGNEQYF. CDR3 nucleotide sequence: TGCGCCAGCAGCTTGGCGGGACAGGGGAACGAGCAGTACTTC.

The J gene is TRBJ2-5, the V gene TRBV7-9; D tentatively fits TRBD1 or TRBD2 (5 bases each). Germline V CDR1 and CDR2: SEHNR, FQNEAQ (reference sequence). This CDR3 comprises 15 residues. Deletions cut 1 base from V and 4 bases from J, with 13 bases between. The CDR3 bases are TGTGCCAGCAGCTTAGATGGGACCCAAAGAGAGACCCAGTACTTC. The encoded protein is CASSLDGTQRETQYF.

The chain recombines TRBV18 with TRBJ2-7; the match to TRBD1 covers 7 bases. With 3 bases clipped from V and 6 bases from J, the junction kept 2 bases outside the gene matches. Germline V CDR1 and CDR2: KGHSH, LQKENI. The CDR3 has 12 residues. DNA of the CDR3: TGTGCCAGCTCACCGGGACAGTCCGAGCAGTACTTC. Translated: CASSPGQSEQYF.

The chain has TRBV7-2 and TRBJ2-3; D remains ambiguous. Trimming left V 5 bases short and J 5 bases short, with 8 bases between. CDR1 and CDR2 (germline): SGHTA, FQGNSA. This CDR3 comprises 12 residues. Written as DNA, the CDR3 is TGTGCCAGCAGCCCCTACCTAGATACGCAGTATTTT. Translating it yields CASSPYLDTQYF.

To note about this clone: Other nucleotide sequences in the sample specify the same CDR3. This chain connects TRBV5-1 to TRBJ2-5; tentatively, D is TRBD1 (6 bases). This CDR3 is 14 amino acids long. V lost 0 bases to trimming and J lost 3 bases, with 9 bases between them. Germline CDR1 and CDR2: SGHRS and YFSETQ. The CDR3 bases are TGCGCCAGCAGCTTGGGGGCAGGGGAAGAGACCCAGTACTTC. Translating it yields CASSLGAGEETQYF.

As for this clone: The sample carries other DNA sequences with the same CDR3. This chain joins TRBV12-3 or TRBV12-4 and TRBJ2-5; TRBD1 aligns across 7 bases. V shed 3 bases, J shed 3 bases, and the junction held 1 base outside the gene matches. There are 13 residues in the CDR3. The CDR3 coding sequence is TGTGCCAGCAGTTTGGGACAGAAAGAGACCCAGTACTTC. The encoded protein is CASSLGQKETQYF.

This sequence joins TRBV27 and TRBJ2-3, with D unresolved. Germline CDR1 and CDR2: MNHEY and SMNVEV (reference sequence). Between the trimmed V and J ends, which lost 3 bases and 2 bases, there was a span of 12 bases. The CDR3 contains 15 residues. CDR3 amino acids: CASSFVGRNTDTQYF. The DNA of the CDR3 is TGTGCCAGCAGTTTCGTAGGTCGGAACACAGATACGCAGTATTTT.